The 24 T cell receptor beta chains in this list originate from one sample, sequenced in a study of CD4 T cells in relation to SARS-CoV-2 and coronaviruses. Before the COVID-19 pandemic, during about 2010-2018, CD4+ T cells were taken from unexposed donors. After about ten days of culture, CD4+ T cells were isolated. TCRdb's copy holds only in-frame clones and misses some; the assay was immunoSEQ multiplex PCR. The sample has about 23,000 clones; around 76% are singletons. These receptors have no known antigen. The sequencing sample was made of CD4+ T cells from PBMCs, cultured in vitro. These receptors were taken from a human donor in good health.

The chain combines TRBV19 with TRBJ2-4; 12 bases map to TRBD1. CDR1 and CDR2 from the germline V gene are LNHDA and SQIVND (reference sequence). J was trimmed by 8 bases and V by 5 bases; bases with no gene match: 4. This CDR3 contains 14 residues. CDR3 protein: CASSLGTGGHIQYF. The CDR3 nucleotides read TGTGCCAGTAGTCTCGGGACAGGGGGCCACATTCAGTACTTC.

The V and J genes are TRBV7-6 and TRBJ2-2; 7 bases fit TRBD2. CDR3 length equals 16 residues. Per germline, CDR1 SGHVS and CDR2 FNYEAQ. The ends lost 5 bases at V and 0 bases at J; junction bases unmatched: 6. DNA for the CDR3: TGTGCCAGCAGCCCTCTAGCGGATCCGAACACCGGGGAGCTGTTTTTT. The encoded protein is CASSPLADPNTGELFF.

The V gene is TRBV2, the J gene TRBJ2-1; 8 bases fit TRBD1. The length of the CDR3 is 15 residues. Unmatched junction bases numbered 7, after V lost 3 bases and J lost 6 bases. The germline CDR1 and CDR2 sequences are SNHLY and FYNNEI. In nucleotides, the CDR3 is TGTGCCAGCAGTGAGGCAGGGGGCGCCATCAATGAGCAGTTCTTC. It is translated as CASSEAGGAINEQFF. The whole variable domain, remainder taken from reference TRBV2 and TRBJ2-1, is EPEVTQTPSHQVTQMGQEVILRCVPISNHLYFYWYRQILGQKVEFLVSFYNNEISEKSEIFDDQFSVERPDGSNFTLKIRSTKLEDSAMYFCASSEAGGAINEQFFGPGTRLTVL.

Only one count was recorded for this clone. This sequence joins TRBV15 and TRBJ2-1, with D unclear. Trimming pared 3 bases from V and 5 bases from J, leaving 17 bases between. The germline V gene encodes CDR1 LNHNV and CDR2 YYDKDF (reference sequence). This CDR3 is built from 16 residues. In nucleotides, the CDR3 is TGTGCCACCAGCAGTAGTTTAGCAGCATTTAACAATGAGCAGTTCTTC. Translated: CATSSSLAAFNNEQFF.

The rearrangement joins TRBV6-4 to TRBJ2-4, with TRBD1 identical over 10 bases. The CDR3 totals 14 residues. Germline CDR1 and CDR2: MRHNA and SNTAGT. V trimming: 6 bases; J trimming: 9 bases; junction bases outside the gene matches: 8. As DNA, the CDR3 is TGTGCCAGCAGCCCCGACTGGACAGGGGGCATTCAGTACTTC. This gives the protein CASSPDWTGGIQYF.

CDR3 protein: CASSESSVYGYTF. The CDR3 DNA sequence: TGTGCCAGCAGTGAAAGTTCAGTTTATGGCTACACCTTC. The V gene is TRBV6-1, the J gene TRBJ1-2, with D hard to call. The V gene lost 2 bases and the J gene lost 5 bases, with 9 bases spanning the gap. There are 13 residues in the CDR3. Germline CDR1 reads MNHNS; CDR2 reads SASEGT.

This chain uses TRBV18 with TRBJ1-5, with D unclear. Trimming took 3 bases from V and 6 from J, leaving 15 bases between them. Germline CDR1 is KGHSH and CDR2 is LQKENI. This CDR3 region has 15 residues. CDR3 sequence (DNA): TGTGCCAGCTCACCTACCGGCAAGGGTGGTCAGCCCCAGCATTTT. Translated, it gives CASSPTGKGGQPQHF.

This clone was observed a few times. V gene TRBV24-1 combines with J gene TRBJ1-5; D unresolved. CDR1 KGHDR and CDR2 SFDVKD come from the germline V gene. The CDR3 is made up of 14 amino acids. V lost 4 bases and J 9 bases, leaving 15 bases between the germline ends. CDR3 region: CATSDEGWVGPQHF. CDR3 coding DNA: TGTGCCACCAGTGACGAAGGATGGGTCGGGCCCCAGCATTTT.

Only a few counts were recorded for this clone. The chain combines TRBV25-1 with TRBJ2-7, with 7 nucleotides matching TRBD2. With V trimmed by 3 bases and J by 3 bases, 8 bases remained unmatched. Per the germline V gene, CDR1 is MGHDK and CDR2 is SYGVNS. This CDR3 is built from 15 residues. The CDR3 region has the DNA TGTGCCAGCAGTGAGACTAGCAGGGTTAACTACGAGCAGTACTTC. Translation gives CASSETSRVNYEQYF.

The V call is TRBV7-9, the J call TRBJ2-2, with 8 bases aligning to TRBD2. V trimming: 6 bases; J trimming: 5 bases; junction bases outside the gene matches: 14. Germline V gene lookup returns CDR1 SEHNR and CDR2 FQNEAQ (reference sequence). The CDR3 totals 17 residues. The CDR3 sequence is CASRLGAGEYSTGELFF. CDR3 coding DNA: TGTGCCAGCAGGCTGGGAGCGGGAGAATATTCGACCGGGGAGCTGTTTTTT.

The J gene is TRBJ2-3, the V gene TRBV27; TRBD1 matches 7 bases. The CDR3 extends over 16 amino acids. V lost 5 bases and J lost 2; bases outside the gene matches: 10. In germline, CDR1 is MNHEY, CDR2 SMNVEV (reference sequence). The CDR3, as DNA: TGTGCCAGCAGTACATACAGGGGCGACGACACAGATACGCAGTATTTT. It yields the protein CASSTYRGDDTDTQYF.

This clone was seen more than once but under ten times. The chain employs TRBV29-1 and TRBJ1-1; D not resolved. In germline, CDR1 is SQVTM, CDR2 ANQGSEA. V dropped 7 bases and J dropped 1 base, with 10 bases sitting between them. The CDR3 length is 12 residues. CDR3 residues: CSAEPGNTEAFF. CDR3 DNA: TGCAGCGCCGAACCCGGGAACACTGAAGCTTTCTTT.

In this sample, this clone turned up once. This chain links TRBV6-5 with TRBJ2-3; D perhaps matches TRBD2 (6 bases). This CDR3 spans 13 amino acids. V lost 8 bases and J 6 bases, leaving 15 bases between the germline ends. Germline assignment: CDR1 MNHEY and CDR2 SVGAGI. The CDR3 sequence is CASHREKYDTQYF. The CDR3 nucleotides read TGTGCCAGCCACCGGGAGAAGTATGATACGCAGTATTTT.

The V and J genes are TRBV30 and TRBJ1-4, with D unclear. V was pared by 0 bases and J by 0 bases, with 8 bases between. The germline gives CDR1 GTSNPN, CDR2 SVGIG (reference sequence). The CDR3 is 15 residues long. The CDR3 loop reads CAWSVFGTTNEKLFF. In DNA form, the CDR3 reads TGTGCCTGGAGTGTATTTGGGACAACTAATGAAAAACTGTTTTTT. The full variable domain, rest sourced from reference TRBV30 and TRBJ1-4, is SQTIHQWPATLVQPVGSPLSLECTVEGTSNPNLYWYRQAAGRGLQLLFYSVGIGQISSEVPQNLSASRPQDRQFILSSKKLLLSDSGFYLCAWSVFGTTNEKLFFGSGTQLSVL.

This clone was observed a few times. J is TRBJ2-7 and V is TRBV2, with TRBD1 matching 9 bases. The CDR3 is made up of 14 amino acids. V was pared by 3 bases and J by 3 bases, with 3 bases of the junction left unmatched. CDR1 and CDR2 from the germline V gene are SNHLY and FYNNEI. The CDR3 region is CASSDPTGGYEQYF. In DNA, the CDR3 is TGTGCCAGCAGTGACCCGACAGGGGGCTACGAGCAGTACTTC.

The chain has TRBV6-5 and TRBJ2-1, with D tentatively TRBD1 or TRBD2 (5 bases each). CDR3 size: 13 residues. Between the trimmed V and J ends, which lost 8 bases and 5 bases, there was a span of 13 bases. The V gene's germline CDR1 is MNHEY and CDR2 SVGAGI. The CDR3 reads CASARDGHNEQFF. CDR3 nucleotides: TGTGCCAGCGCACGGGACGGTCACAATGAGCAGTTCTTC.

This clone was seen once. The chain is built from TRBV27 and TRBJ2-1; D might be TRBD2 (6 bases). The germline V gene has CDR1 MNHEY and CDR2 SMNVEV (reference sequence). V was shortened by 0 bases and J by 9 bases, with 9 bases between the two germline ends. The CDR3 consists of 13 residues. The CDR3 DNA reads TGTGCCAGCAGTTTATCGATAGCGGCTGAGCAGTTCTTC. Amino acids: CASSLSIAAEQFF.

This chain connects TRBV7-6 to TRBJ2-5, with 8 positions matching TRBD2. CDR3 length: 17 residues. The germline gives CDR1 SGHVS, CDR2 FNYEAQ. The junction had 12 bases not matched to a gene; V was cut back by 1 base and J by 5 bases. The CDR3 region is CASSLVGGAGVEETQYF. The CDR3 DNA follows: TGTGCCAGCAGCTTAGTTGGGGGAGCGGGAGTAGAGGAGACCCAGTACTTC.

This chain uses TRBV20-1 with TRBJ1-1; no definite D call. The germline CDR1 and CDR2 sequences are DFQATT and SNEGSKA (reference sequence). CDR3 size: 10 residues. The V and J ends lost 5 bases and 3 bases respectively, with 4 bases between them. The CDR3 reads CSASDTEAFF. Here the CDR3 DNA reads TGCAGTGCTTCAGACACTGAAGCTTTCTTT.

This clone was counted between two and nine times. This chain joins TRBV14 and TRBJ2-3; D is ambiguous. The CDR3 sequence is 12 residues long. CDR1 is SGHDN, CDR2 FVKESK, per germline. With 4 bases removed from V and 2 bases from J, the gap between germline ends came to 4 bases. DNA for the CDR3: TGTGCCAGCAGCCCTTTCACAGATACGCAGTATTTT. It codes for CASSPFTDTQYF.

The chain's CDR3 is CASRGLDEAFF. In DNA, the CDR3 is TGCGCCAGCAGAGGGCTTGATGAAGCTTTCTTT. The chain uses TRBV5-1 and TRBJ1-1; D unclear. The CDR3 is made up of 11 amino acids. Germline V gene sequence: CDR1 SGHRS, CDR2 YFSETQ. Trimming shortened V by 5 bases and J by 7 bases, and 9 bases separated the two germline ends. The entire variable domain, with the rest obtained from reference TRBV5-1 and TRBJ1-1, is as follows: KAGVTQTPRYLIKTRGQQVTLSCSPISGHRSVSWYQQTPGQGLQFLFEYFSETQRNKGNFPGRFSGRQFSNSRSEMNVSTLELGDSALYLCASRGLDEAFFGQGTRLTVV.

The CDR3 protein is CASSLIRGEYNEQFF. For the CDR3, the DNA is TGCGCCAGCAGCTTAATCAGGGGGGAATACAATGAGCAGTTCTTC. The chain couples TRBV5-1 to TRBJ2-1, with D perhaps matching TRBD1 (7 bases). This CDR3 is built from 15 residues. V shed 2 bases and J shed 4 bases, with 13 bases lying between them. Germline-derived CDR1 and CDR2 are SGHRS and YFSETQ.

The CDR3 is CASSRTGTSPGYEQFF. The CDR3 DNA sequence: TGTGCCAGCAGTCGTACCGGGACTAGCCCCGGTTACGAGCAGTTCTTC. The chain combines TRBV28 with TRBJ2-1, with 9 bases lining up with TRBD2. Trimming removed 5 bases from V and 10 bases from J; junction bases left unmatched: 15. Germline CDR1 reads MDHEN; CDR2 reads SYDVKM. CDR3 length: 16 amino acids.

V is TRBV10-3 and J is TRBJ2-1, with 7 positions matching TRBD2. The CDR3 runs to 15 residues. The V gene end was trimmed by 3 bases and the J gene end by 5 bases; junction bases not matched to a gene: 7. The germline gives CDR1 ENHRY, CDR2 SYGVKD. CDR3 sequence: CAISDGLGGDNEQFF. The CDR3 nucleotides read TGTGCCATCAGTGACGGACTAGGCGGGGACAATGAGCAGTTCTTC.